Listed below are T cell receptor beta chains from one sample, sequenced in a study of blood T cells in healthy people across ages. TCRdb independently ran MiXCR on the 5' RACE reads; one entry per CDR3 protein. The profile covers fewer than 800,000 distinct CDR3 sequences, with roughly 50% appearing a single time and roughly 30% taken by the ten largest. Sequenced input: blood. Receptor source: a woman aged 55-69 years in good health. CDR3s include the opening cysteine and the closing phenylalanine or tryptophan. The D gene is left open where the match is weak. Rows give clone size only sometimes, using once, few, many, or a class for an expanded clone.

size | J | D | V | CDR3 | DNA
- | TRBJ1-1 | TRBD1 | TRBV5-1 | CASSVAGQGVNTEAFF | TGCGCCAGCAGCGTGGCGGGACAGGGGGTGAACACTGAAGCTTTCTTT
few | TRBJ2-1 | TRBD2 | TRBV2 | CASSEGLAGALSEQFF | TGTGCCAGCAGTGAAGGACTAGCGGGAGCCCTAAGTGAGCAGTTCTTC
- | TRBJ2-7 | - | TRBV5-1 | CASSLGPSHTHNEQYF | TGCGCCAGCAGCTTGGGCCCCTCCCACACACACAATGAGCAGTACTTC
- | TRBJ2-5 | - | TRBV2 | CASSEGRFDNEQYF | TGTGCCAGCAGTGAGGGGAGGTTTGACAATGAGCAGTACTTC
once | TRBJ1-1 | - | TRBV24-1 | CATSAPGVEAFF | TGTGCCACCAGTGCCCCAGGGGTTGAAGCTTTCTTT
- | TRBJ2-7 | TRBD2 | TRBV20-1 | CSAPSLTSGYEQYF | TGCAGTGCTCCGTCCCTGACTAGCGGCTACGAGCAGTACTTC
- | TRBJ2-3 | - | TRBV27 | CASSFNTDTQYF | TGTGCCAGCAGTTTTAACACAGATACGCAGTATTTT
once | TRBJ2-1 | TRBD1 | TRBV20-1 | CSADSGGYEQFF | TGCAGTGCAGACTCAGGGGGTTATGAGCAGTTCTTC
few | TRBJ2-7 | TRBD1 | TRBV7-2 | CASSFQTGVYEQYF | TGTGCCAGCAGCTTCCAGACAGGGGTCTACGAGCAGTACTTC
few | TRBJ1-6 | - | TRBV20-1 | CRPTGTPPLHF | TGCAGACCCACAGGGACGCCACCCCTCCACTTT
- | TRBJ2-7 | TRBD2 | TRBV27 | CASSFGLAGLTEQYF | TGTGCCAGCAGTTTTGGACTAGCGGGTTTGACCGAGCAGTACTTC
- | TRBJ2-1 | - | TRBV28 | CASSMSWGEQFF | TGTGCCAGCAGTATGTCGTGGGGTGAGCAGTTCTTC
- | TRBJ1-1 | TRBD1 | TRBV3-1 | CASSQEQGSTEAFF | TGTGCCAGCAGCCAAGAACAGGGGAGCACTGAAGCTTTCTTT
- | TRBJ1-2 | - | TRBV5-1 | CASSPEAGVYGYTF | TGCGCCAGCAGCCCGGAGGCAGGGGTCTATGGCTACACCTTC
few | TRBJ1-2 | - | TRBV15 | CATSRDTAGFGYGYTF | TGTGCCACCAGCAGAGATACGGCAGGGTTCGGCTATGGCTACACCTTC
- | TRBJ1-6 | - | TRBV27 | CASRQGGDSPLHF | TGTGCCAGCAGACAGGGTGGTGACTCACCCCTCCACTTT
- | TRBJ2-4 | TRBD1 | TRBV20-1 | CSARDPTGKTYF | TGCAGTGCTAGAGACCCGACAGGGAAAACGTACTTC
- | TRBJ2-3 | - | TRBV29-1 | CSVDDRGTDTQYF | TGCAGCGTTGATGACAGAGGCACAGATACGCAGTATTTT
- | TRBJ2-3 | - | TRBV7-9 | CASSREGSNGRMDTQYF | TGTGCCAGCAGCCGAGAGGGGTCTAACGGGAGAATGGATACGCAGTATTTT
- | TRBJ2-1 | TRBD2 | TRBV20-1 | CSASPAGGVNEQFF | TGCAGTGCTAGTCCAGCGGGGGGGGTCAATGAGCAGTTCTTC
- | TRBJ2-7 | TRBD2 | TRBV20-1 | CSASGTSGSSSYEQYF | TGCAGTGCTAGTGGGACTAGCGGGTCGAGCTCTTACGAGCAGTACTTC
- | TRBJ1-4 | - | TRBV29-1 | CSVEGLDSNEKLFF | TGCAGCGTTGAAGGGTTGGACAGTAATGAAAAACTGTTTTTT
- | TRBJ2-5 | - | TRBV4-2 | CASSQVQMGTTGGESQETQYF | TGTGCCAGCAGCCAAGTGCAAATGGGGACAACCGGAGGGGAGTCCCAAGAGACCCAGTACTTC
few | TRBJ2-3 | TRBD2 | TRBV20-1 | CSARAEAGGTDTQYF | TGCAGTGCTAGGGCCGAGGCGGGAGGAACAGATACGCAGTATTTT
- | TRBJ2-5 | - | TRBV29-1 | CSVEPDRRKTQYF | TGCAGCGTTGAACCCGACAGGAGAAAGACCCAGTACTTC
once | TRBJ1-3 | - | TRBV3-1 | CASSQSAAGNTIYF | TGTGCCAGCAGCCAATCCGCCGCCGGAAACACCATATATTTT
- | TRBJ2-7 | TRBD2 | TRBV7-6 | CASQSGLAGSEQYF | TGTGCCAGCCAGTCAGGACTAGCGGGAAGCGAGCAGTACTTC
- | TRBJ1-6 | TRBD1 | TRBV10-3 | CAISELAGGNSPLHF | TGTGCCATCAGTGAGTTGGCAGGGGGCAATTCACCCCTCCACTTT
- | TRBJ2-7 | TRBD1 | TRBV20-1 | CSAPGQGGSYEQYF | TGCAGTGCTCCCGGACAGGGAGGATCCTACGAGCAGTACTTC
few | TRBJ2-7 | - | TRBV9 | CASSPDRFSDEQYF | TGTGCCAGCAGCCCAGACAGGTTCTCGGACGAGCAGTACTTC
- | TRBJ2-1 | - | TRBV7-7 | CASSSLTSTAEQFF | TGTGCTAGCAGCTCCCTGACTAGTACGGCTGAGCAGTTCTTC
- | TRBJ2-6 | TRBD1 | TRBV28 | CASTPDRGRPGANVLTF | TGTGCCAGCACTCCGGACAGGGGGCGACCTGGGGCCAACGTCCTGACTTTC
- | TRBJ1-4 | TRBD1 | TRBV27 | CASSGTGIGEKLFF | TGTGCCAGCAGTGGGACAGGGATCGGTGAAAAACTGTTTTTT
- | TRBJ2-3 | - | TRBV7-2 | CASRSGDTQYF | TGTGCCAGCCGCTCCGGGGATACGCAGTATTTT
- | TRBJ1-5 | TRBD1 | TRBV20-1 | CSAEGAVSNQPQHF | TGCAGCGCCGAGGGGGCGGTTAGCAATCAGCCCCAGCATTTT
- | TRBJ2-5 | - | TRBV28 | CASSLGGWYEQYF | TGTGCCAGCAGTTTGGGGGGCTGGTATGAGCAGTACTTC
- | TRBJ2-1 | - | TRBV5-6 | CANSTPIDYNEQFF | TGTGCCAACAGTACCCCTATAGACTACAATGAGCAGTTCTTC
- | TRBJ2-5 | TRBD2 | TRBV9 | CASSVTTSGRSGAQETQYF | TGTGCCAGCAGCGTAACGACTAGCGGGAGGAGTGGGGCCCAAGAGACCCAGTACTTC
- | TRBJ2-6 | - | TRBV20-1 | CSATDRNGANVLTF | TGCAGTGCAACTGACAGGAATGGGGCCAACGTCCTGACTTTC
- | TRBJ2-3 | - | TRBV21-1 | CASSRGERFTDTQYF | TGTGCCAGCAGCAGAGGGGAGCGGTTCACAGATACGCAGTATTTT
- | TRBJ1-6 | TRBD1 | TRBV7-2 | CASRYQGDNSPLHF | TGTGCCAGCAGATATCAGGGGGATAATTCACCCCTCCACTTT
- | TRBJ2-2 | - | TRBV18 | CASSTNQNTGELFF | TGTGCCAGCTCAACGAACCAGAACACCGGGGAGCTGTTTTTT
- | TRBJ2-2 | - | TRBV5-1 | CASSLAATNTGELFF | TGCGCCAGCAGCTTGGCCGCAACGAACACCGGGGAGCTGTTTTTT
- | TRBJ2-1 | TRBD2 | TRBV27 | CASTWAGGNNEQFF | TGTGCCAGCACTTGGGCGGGAGGGAACAATGAGCAGTTCTTC
- | TRBJ2-7 | - | TRBV30 | CAWSVRGSYEQYF | TGTGCCTGGAGTGTGAGGGGGAGCTACGAGCAGTACTTC
- | TRBJ2-7 | - | TRBV12-3/TRBV12-4 | CAAGGRSSEQYF | TGTGCGGCAGGGGGGCGATCATCCGAGCAGTACTTC
- | TRBJ2-4 | TRBD2 | TRBV4-2 | CASSQDGVAVAGGQNIQYF | TGTGCCAGCAGCCAAGATGGAGTAGCGGTAGCGGGGGGGCAAAACATTCAGTACTTC
few | TRBJ1-5 | - | TRBV27 | CASSFDQPQHF | TGTGCCAGCAGTTTCGATCAGCCCCAGCATTTT
- | TRBJ2-3 | - | TRBV4-2 | CASSPRGDGESTDTQYF | TGTGCCAGCAGCCCCCGCGGGGATGGCGAGAGCACAGATACGCAGTATTTT
- | TRBJ2-3 | TRBD2 | TRBV5-1 | CASSLETSGKSLYTQYF | TGCGCCAGCAGCTTGGAGACTAGCGGGAAGTCACTGTATACGCAGTATTTT
once | TRBJ1-1 | - | TRBV6-2/TRBV6-3 | CASSRPVWAEAFF | TGTGCCAGCAGCCGCCCGGTTTGGGCTGAAGCTTTCTTT
- | TRBJ2-7 | TRBD2 | TRBV7-2 | CASSLTSGRVYEQYF | TGTGCCAGCAGCTTAACTAGCGGGAGGGTGTACGAGCAGTACTTC
- | TRBJ1-2 | - | TRBV4-2 | CASSRGMGGGGYGYTF | TGTGCCAGCAGCCGTGGAATGGGTGGAGGCGGCTATGGCTACACCTTC
few | TRBJ2-5 | TRBD2 | TRBV20-1 | CSANLAGVVKTQYF | TGCAGTGCTAACCTAGCGGGAGTTGTGAAGACCCAGTACTTC
- | TRBJ1-2 | TRBD1 | TRBV7-2 | CASSTGAGCGYTF | TGTGCCAGCAGCACAGGGGCAGGGTGTGGCTACACCTTC